These 2 T cell receptor beta chains came from one sample sequenced in a study of CD8 T cells in ankylosing spondylitis. Study observations and caveats: Blood from ankylosing spondylitis patients appeared to carry a characteristic roughly eight-variant TCR beta motif.

One entry per CDR3 protein, called by TCRdb with MiXCR from the 5' RACE reads. The table records about 800,000 distinct CDR3 sequences, 12% of them present only once. No antigen has been identified for these receptors. The sequenced sample was blood, either unsorted or a sorted T cell fraction (not recorded which). The receptors derive from a male donor with ankylosing spondylitis.

This clonotype was detected only a few times. The chain has TRBV9 and TRBJ2-5; 9 bases align to TRBD2. J lost 4 bases, V lost 4 bases, and 11 bases had no gene match. Germline-derived CDR1 and CDR2 are SGDLS and YYNGEE. This CDR3 is built from 16 residues. The CDR3 nucleotides read TGTGCCAGCAGCACGCTTAGCGGGAGTTGGGGAGAGACCCAGTACTTC. Translated, it gives CASSTLSGSWGETQYF.

There are a few counts of this clonotype. V usage is TRBV20-1 and J usage is TRBJ2-7; 10 bases align to TRBD2. V lost 7 bases, J lost 0 bases, and 3 bases stayed unmatched. The CDR3 totals 13 residues. Germline assignment: CDR1 DFQATT and CDR2 SNEGSKA (reference sequence). The CDR3 protein is CSGRTSGSYEQYF. The CDR3 DNA is TGCAGTGGCCGGACTAGCGGCTCCTACGAGCAGTACTTC.